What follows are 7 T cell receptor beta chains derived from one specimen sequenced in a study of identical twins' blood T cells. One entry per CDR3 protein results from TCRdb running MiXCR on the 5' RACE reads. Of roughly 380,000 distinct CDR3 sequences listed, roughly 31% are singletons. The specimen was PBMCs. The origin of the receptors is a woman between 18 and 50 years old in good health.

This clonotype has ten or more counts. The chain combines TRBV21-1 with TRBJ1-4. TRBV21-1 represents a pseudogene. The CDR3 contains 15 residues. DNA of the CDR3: TGTGCCAGCAGTAAAGATGAGCAGTTCAATGAAAAACTGTTTTTT. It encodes CASSKDEQFNEKLFF.

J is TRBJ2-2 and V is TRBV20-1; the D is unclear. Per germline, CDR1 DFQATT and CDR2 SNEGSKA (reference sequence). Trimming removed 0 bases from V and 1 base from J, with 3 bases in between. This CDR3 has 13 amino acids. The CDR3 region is CSARDLNTGELFF. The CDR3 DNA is TGCAGTGCTAGAGATCTGAACACCGGGGAGCTGTTTTTT.

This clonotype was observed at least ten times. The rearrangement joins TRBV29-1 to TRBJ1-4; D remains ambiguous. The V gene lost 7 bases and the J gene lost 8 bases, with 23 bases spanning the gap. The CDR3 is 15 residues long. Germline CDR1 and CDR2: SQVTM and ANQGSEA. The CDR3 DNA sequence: TGCAGCGCCAGACAATCTGACACCCAGTGGGAAAAACTGTTTTTT. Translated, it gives CSARQSDTQWEKLFF.

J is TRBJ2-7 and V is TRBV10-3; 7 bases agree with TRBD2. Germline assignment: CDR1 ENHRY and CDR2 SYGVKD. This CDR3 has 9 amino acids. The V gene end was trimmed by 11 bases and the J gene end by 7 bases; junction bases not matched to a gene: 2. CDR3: CAQGGEQYF. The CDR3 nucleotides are TGTGCCCAGGGAGGGGAGCAGTACTTC.

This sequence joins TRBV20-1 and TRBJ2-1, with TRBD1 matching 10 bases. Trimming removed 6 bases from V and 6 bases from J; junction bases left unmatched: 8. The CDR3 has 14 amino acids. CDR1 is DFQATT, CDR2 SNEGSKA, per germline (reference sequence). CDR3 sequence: CSAAGTGVGNEQFF. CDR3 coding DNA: TGCAGTGCGGCAGGGACAGGGGTAGGCAATGAGCAGTTCTTC.

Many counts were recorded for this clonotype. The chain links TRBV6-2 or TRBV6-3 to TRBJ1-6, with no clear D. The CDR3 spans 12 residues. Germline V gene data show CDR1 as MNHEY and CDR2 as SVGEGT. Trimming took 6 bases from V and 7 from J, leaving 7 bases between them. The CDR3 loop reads CASSLRNSPLHF. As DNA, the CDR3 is TGTGCCAGCAGCCTACGAAATTCACCCCTCCACTTT.

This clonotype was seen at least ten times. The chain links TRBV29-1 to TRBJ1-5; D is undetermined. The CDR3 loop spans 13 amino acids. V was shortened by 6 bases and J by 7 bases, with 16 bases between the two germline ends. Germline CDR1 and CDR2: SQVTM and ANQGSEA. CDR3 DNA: TGCAGCGTGGTTGACAAGGACGGGCAGCCCCAGCATTTT. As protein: CSVVDKDGQPQHF.